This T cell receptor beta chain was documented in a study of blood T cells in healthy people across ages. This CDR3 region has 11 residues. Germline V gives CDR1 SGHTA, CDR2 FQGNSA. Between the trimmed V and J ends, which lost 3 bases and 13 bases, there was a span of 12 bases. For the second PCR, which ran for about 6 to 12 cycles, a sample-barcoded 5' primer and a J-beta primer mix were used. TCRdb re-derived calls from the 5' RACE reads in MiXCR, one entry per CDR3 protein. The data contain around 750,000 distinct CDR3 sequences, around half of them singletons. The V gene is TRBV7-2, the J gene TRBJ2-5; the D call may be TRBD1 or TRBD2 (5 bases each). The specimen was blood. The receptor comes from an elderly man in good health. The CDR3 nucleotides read TGTGCCAGCAGCTTGGGGGAAAGGGGGTACTTC. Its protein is CASSLGERGYF.